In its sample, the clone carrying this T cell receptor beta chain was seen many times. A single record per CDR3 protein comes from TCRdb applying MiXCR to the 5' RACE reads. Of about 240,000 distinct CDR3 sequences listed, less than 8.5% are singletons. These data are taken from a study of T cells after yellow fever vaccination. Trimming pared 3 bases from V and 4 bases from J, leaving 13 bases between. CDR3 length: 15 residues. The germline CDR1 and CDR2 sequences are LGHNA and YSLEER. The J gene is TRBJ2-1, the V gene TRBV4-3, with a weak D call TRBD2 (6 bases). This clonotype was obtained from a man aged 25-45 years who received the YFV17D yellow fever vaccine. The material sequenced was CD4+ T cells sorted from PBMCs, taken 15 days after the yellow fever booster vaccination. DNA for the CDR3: TGCGCCAGCAGCCAGGCGGGACTGAATTACAATGAGCAGTTCTTC. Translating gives CASSQAGLNYNEQFF.